This T cell receptor beta chain was retrieved from a study of blood T cell repertoires in COVID-19 (dated by TCRdb to about 2020). A note on the overall study: Collaborator samples came from the United States, Italy and Spain and covered acute and convalescent phases of COVID-19. The material from the prospective study consisted of cDNA or gDNA derived from T cells, B-cell-depleted T cells, or PBMCs. Deeply sampled blood TCRbeta repertoires from subjects exposed to, actively infected with, or recovered from COVID-19 were included in the dataset. The repertoires were made available in a free public database intended to serve as a resource for research on the immune response to SARS-CoV-2. The samples were drawn from the first 160 participants of the ongoing ImmuneRACE study and from about 1,200 subjects provided by 6 global collaborators. Nearly every sample came with metadata listing a de-identified subject ID, COVID-19 status, age in years and sex. HLA class I and class II types, where available, came from metadata supplied by the sample provider rather than from assay-based typing. General findings and caveats noted by the study authors: The amount of clinical and demographic metadata varied by source and participant and was provided uncurated.

V was cut back by 7 bases and J by 0 bases, leaving a gap of 23 bases between them. The CDR3 sequence holds 18 residues, the cysteine and phenylalanine included. CDR3 DNA only is kept here, 54 bases in frame from base 1. For CDR1 and CDR2, the germline V gene lists KGHDR and SFDVKD. Enrolling through a virtual design, the prospective study's participants ranged in age from about 18 to 100 years and lived across roughly 23 United States geographic areas. In the prospective study, participants were assigned to cohorts based on the clinical history participants reported in a screening survey and a study questionnaire. In the prospective study, mobile phlebotomists collected whole blood, serum and a nasopharyngeal or oropharyngeal swab from each participant. Prospective study participants could optionally give additional blood draws and questionnaires over a roughly two-month period. Blood samples from the prospective study were shipped frozen or at room temperature prior to DNA extraction.

TCRbeta CDR3 regions were amplified from genomic DNA using the immunoSEQ Assay, a bias-controlled multiplex PCR. The paper's processing steps were these. The number of nucleated cells in each sample was estimated from the amplification of reference gene primers within the assay. Sequence reads were collapsed and filtered to measure the absolute abundance of every unique TCRbeta CDR3 rearrangement. For each sample, productive Simpson clonality was calculated by taking the square root of Simpson's diversity index across productive rearrangements. Not all clones reach the TCRdb copy of this immuneACCESS table, which keeps in-frame sequences only. Checked studies attribute under half of the gap to unresolved V genes and leave the rest unexplained. The V and J calls and clone size are taken from that table; D and trimming were inferred from the DNA. This sample is represented by around 140,000 clones; about 83% of them were singletons. The ten largest clones capture 3% to 4% of the sample.

A few counts support this clone. It lacks a known antigen. The sample holds no much larger clone one base away, and base qualities are not on file. The chain is encoded by TRBV24-1 joined to TRBJ1-1; the D gene remains uncertain. Sequences were obtained from PBMCs or T cells enriched from blood (not recorded which). The clonotype comes from a woman between 50 and 59 years old with acute COVID-19. In nucleotides, the sequence is TGTGCCACCAGAGGTATTCGGGGAAGAGAGCCTATGAACACTGAAGCTTTCTTT. Protein translation: CATRGIRGREPMNTEAFF.